Reported below is one T cell receptor (beta chain). The data originate from a study of T cell responses to AZD1222 COVID-19 vaccine. The CDR3 contains 13 residues. Germline V gene data show CDR1 as LNHDA and CDR2 as SQIVND (reference sequence). The ends were cut back, 8 bases at V and 7 bases at J, with 12 bases in the middle. Libraries were prepared by immunoSEQ multiplex PCR; TCRdb keeps only in-frame clonotypes and omits some of them. In the table there are about 120,000 clones, 80% to 90% of which are singletons. The J gene is TRBJ1-6, the V gene TRBV19; D ambiguous. The clonotype comes from an adult in good health. Sequenced material: peripheral blood, taken on day 0 of AZD1222 vaccination. CDR3 nucleotides: TGTGCCAGTTCACCGGGGAAGAATTCACCCCTCCACTTT. It translates to CASSPGKNSPLHF.